The clone carrying this TCR beta chain was counted only a few times. CDR3 length equals 16 residues. Germline CDR1 reads MDHEN; CDR2 reads SYDVKM. V shed 5 bases and J shed 9 bases, with 25 bases lying between them. TCRdb itself ran the reads through MiXCR, one entry per CDR3 protein. The sample has approximately 250,000 distinct CDR3 sequences, roughly 9% seen once; the top ten hold less than 15%. The record originates from a study of T cell repertoires in cytomegalovirus infection. The overall study: CMV infection plus the matching HLA type was flagged by public TCR beta signatures.

The chain joins TRBV28 to TRBJ1-2, with D possibly being TRBD1 (6 bases). The sample was PBMCs. The source of this sequence is a human donor in good health (CMV status not recorded). Some clones in this sample may be carry-over from other donors' samples. CDR3 region: CASSPSRGGSHMSYTF. DNA for the CDR3: TGTGCCAGCAGTCCGTCTAGGGGGGGCTCCCATATGAGCTACACCTTC.